This TCR beta chain comes out of a study of CD8+CD57+ T cells in acquired aplastic anemia. The overall study: The average for DNA from sorted CD4+ and CD8+ cells was 3.2 ug.

This clonotype was counted many times. The use of genomic DNA as template underpinned the TCR beta VDJ and CDR3 profiling. TCRdb re-analysed the reads in MiXCR, keeping a single row per CDR3 protein. This sample has 60,000 to 75,000 distinct CDR3 sequences; about 56% occur once, and the top ten carry 2.5%. V lost 4 bases and J 2 bases, leaving 9 bases between the germline ends. Germline CDR1 is MNHEY and CDR2 is SVGEGT. This CDR3 is built from 13 residues. Source material: sorted CD4+, CD8+, or CD8+CD57+ T cells (not recorded which) from PBMCs. The receptor was isolated from a human donor in good health, serving as a control. The gene calls are TRBV6-2 or TRBV6-3 and TRBJ2-7, with D tentatively TRBD2 (6 bases). The CDR3 nucleotides are TGTGCCAGCAGTTGGAGGGAGACCTACGAGCAGTACTTC. This translates into CASSWRETYEQYF.